The entry below describes one T cell receptor beta chain. Its specificity is not known. The junction departs from the called germline gene at one end, perhaps through a read error. CDR3 size: 15 residues. Germline lookup yields CDR1 MDHEN and CDR2 SYDVKM. General observations from the study: The TCR gene usage of tumor memory CD4+ T cells clustered together with blood and lymph node memory CD4+ cells and with lymph node naive CD4+ cells.

TCRdb reanalysed the 5' RACE reads using MiXCR and keeps one entry per CDR3 protein. Among some 57,000 distinct CDR3 sequences listed, 15% to 20% were seen once. The chain uses TRBV28 and TRBJ2-3; maybe TRBD2 (8 bases). This clonotype was obtained from a female donor with breast cancer. The sequenced sample was naive CD4+ T cells sorted from blood. Subset: naive CD4+ T cells, CD4+CD45RA+CD25-. The CDR3 DNA follows: TGTGCCAGCGGTTTAGCGGGACAGAACACAGATACGCAGTATTTT. This sequence encodes CASGLAGQNTDTQYF.